The entry below gives a single T cell receptor beta chain sequence along with its context. What it binds is not known. This CDR3 is 13 amino acids long. Trimming cost V 1 base and J 5 bases, with 8 bases left between them. The V gene's germline CDR1 is LGHNA and CDR2 YNFKEQ. A universal primer site was created by template switching, with the cDNA bearing unique molecular identifiers. TCRdb reprocessed the 5' RACE reads with MiXCR, giving one entry per CDR3 protein. The sample yields about 210,000 distinct CDR3 sequences, roughly a tenth seen once. Every one of the donors was a healthy Caucasian. This sample was included in a study of identical twins. Overall study results and limits: Insertion counts were lower in abundant cord blood beta clonotypes, a trend that memory repertoires did not show. Invariant MAIT and iNKT cells may have partly biased zero-insertion analyses.

This chain connects TRBV4-2 to TRBJ1-1; D unresolved. This TCR was recovered from a woman younger than 35 in good health. Sequences were obtained from memory (CD45RO+) T cells sorted from blood. The CDR3 bases are TGTGCCAGCAGCCAAGGCAGGAGGACTGAAGCTTTCTTT. It encodes CASSQGRRTEAFF.